What follows are 21 T cell receptor beta chains derived from one specimen sequenced in a study of graft-versus-host responses after intestinal transplantation. This table comes from immunoSEQ multiplex PCR, and its TCRdb copy is limited to in-frame clones, with some not included. This repertoire shows about 10,000 clones, approximately 40% found once; its top ten account for about an eighth. Some 200,000 CFSE-labeled responder cells were plated with some 200,000 irradiated, violet-dye-labeled stimulator cells. The specimen was alloreactive CD8+ T cells from a mixed lymphocyte reaction culture, collected before intestinal transplant. The subset is: CFSE-low proliferating T cells sorted from roughly 6-day pre-transplant mixed lymphocyte reaction (GvH or HvG direction). All receptors come from a human patient who received an intestinal transplant.

The chain has TRBV5-6 and TRBJ1-6; maybe TRBD1 (6 bases). Germline-derived CDR1 and CDR2 are SGHDT and YYEEEE. V was cut by 9 bases and J by 7 bases, with 20 bases left in between. The CDR3 loop spans 15 amino acids. The CDR3 loop is CATTYGGRSNSPLHF. In nucleotides, the CDR3 is TGTGCCACCACCTACGGGGGGCGTTCGAATTCACCCCTCCACTTT. The entire variable domain, with the rest obtained from reference TRBV5-6 and TRBJ1-6, is as follows: DAGVTQSPTHLIKTRGQQVTLRCSPKSGHDTVSWYQQALGQGPQFIFQYYEEEERQRGNFPDRFSGHQFPNYSSELNVNALLLGDSALYLCATTYGGRSNSPLHFGNGTRLTVT.

The chain couples TRBV5-5 to TRBJ2-5; weak D call: TRBD1 (7 bases). This CDR3 contains 20 residues. Germline V lookup: CDR1 SGHKS, CDR2 YYEKEE (reference sequence). V was pared by 0 bases and J by 1 base, with 25 bases between. The CDR3 DNA follows: TGTGCCAGCAGCTTGGACGGTTCGGGGGACACAAGGGGGCCCCAAGAGACCCAGTACTTC. It is translated as CASSLDGSGDTRGPQETQYF. The whole variable domain, filled in from reference TRBV5-5 and TRBJ2-5, reads DAGVTQSPTHLIKTRGQQVTLRCSPISGHKSVSWYQQVLGQGPQFIFQYYEKEERGRGNFPDRFSARQFPNYSSELNVNALLLGDSALYLCASSLDGSGDTRGPQETQYFGPGTRLLVL.

This clone was found a few times. The genes are TRBV9 and TRBJ1-1; tentative D call: TRBD1 (6 bases). The CDR3 consists of 12 residues. CDR1 is SGDLS and CDR2 is YYNGEE in the germline V gene. The V end was cut by 0 bases, the J end by 8 bases, with 8 bases between. The CDR3 nucleotides are TGTGCCAGCAGCGTAGGGGGGGGCGAAGCTTTCTTT. It encodes CASSVGGGEAFF.

The rearrangement uses TRBV15 and TRBJ2-7, with 8 positions matching TRBD1. J lost 5 bases, V lost 5 bases, and 11 bases had no gene match. The germline V gene encodes CDR1 LNHNV and CDR2 YYDKDF (reference sequence). This CDR3 is 15 amino acids long. This chain's CDR3 is CATSARRDRQDEQYF. As DNA, the CDR3 is TGTGCCACCAGCGCCCGCCGGGACAGGCAGGACGAGCAGTACTTC.

Remarks on this clone: With a far larger clone one base away, a read error is the likely cause. This sample includes further DNA sequences coding for the same CDR3. The V call is TRBV7-3, the J call TRBJ1-2, with 8 bases aligning to TRBD1. This CDR3 has 15 residues. V trimming: 6 bases; J trimming: 4 bases; junction bases outside the gene matches: 10. Germline V gene sequence: CDR1 SGHTA, CDR2 FQGTGA. CDR3 loop: CASSQTGGGLYGYTF. CDR3 DNA: TGTGCCAGCAGTCAAACAGGGGGTGGGCTCTATGGCTACACCTTC.

This clone was seen a few times. This chain connects TRBV28 to TRBJ1-6; weak D call: TRBD1 (6 bases). Germline V gene data show CDR1 as MDHEN and CDR2 as SYDVKM. The CDR3 runs to 13 residues. V lost 4 bases, J lost 6 bases, and 7 bases lay in between. DNA of the CDR3: TGTGCCAGCAGTTGGACAGTTAATTCACCCCTCCACTTT. Its translation: CASSWTVNSPLHF.

This chain links TRBV28 with TRBJ2-7; 13 bases fit TRBD2. This CDR3 comprises 17 residues. Germline V gives CDR1 MDHEN, CDR2 SYDVKM. V was clipped by 5 bases and J by 3 bases; unmatched bases: 10. The CDR3 loop is CASSLLTSGGADYEQYF. CDR3 DNA sequence: TGTGCCAGCAGTCTCCTAACTAGCGGGGGGGCTGACTACGAGCAGTACTTC.

This clone was seen only a few times. The chain employs TRBV4-1 and TRBJ2-1, with 8 bases aligning to TRBD2. Per the germline V gene, CDR1 is MGHRA and CDR2 is YSYEKL. V lost 0 bases to trimming and J lost 3 bases; unmatched junction nucleotides: 7. The CDR3 runs to 17 residues. The CDR3: CASSQDMVAGNYNEQFF. CDR3 sequence (DNA): TGCGCCAGCAGCCAAGATATGGTAGCGGGAAACTACAATGAGCAGTTCTTC.

This clone has more than one count but fewer than ten. V usage is TRBV6-1 and J usage is TRBJ1-3; no reliable D call. This CDR3 has 15 residues. CDR1 is MNHNS and CDR2 is SASEGT in the germline V gene. V shed 5 bases and J shed 4 bases, with 15 bases lying between them. CDR3 DNA sequence: TGTGCCAGCAGTCTAGCCGGGCGCGCGGGAAACACCATATATTTT. Translation: CASSLAGRAGNTIYF.

The gene calls are TRBV11-1 and TRBJ2-4; unclear D gene. CDR1 is SGHAT and CDR2 is FQDESV in the germline V gene (reference sequence). Trimming left V 5 bases short and J 8 bases short, with 16 bases between. The CDR3 runs to 14 residues. The CDR3 nucleotides are TGTGCCAGCAGCAGATCACCTATCTTAGACATTCAGTACTTC. It specifies CASSRSPILDIQYF.

V and J are TRBV2 and TRBJ2-7, with TRBD2 as a possible D gene (6 bases). The germline CDR1 and CDR2 sequences are SNHLY and FYNNEI. The V gene lost 6 bases and the J gene lost 4 bases, with 19 bases spanning the gap. The CDR3 sequence is 15 residues long. CDR3 nucleotides: TGTGCCAGCAGGAAGGATCCTAGCGCCTCATACGAGCAGTACTTC. It encodes CASRKDPSASYEQYF.

The rearrangement joins TRBV6-5 to TRBJ2-1, with D possibly TRBD2 on 7 matching bases. The CDR3 loop spans 14 amino acids. The germline CDR1 and CDR2 sequences are MNHEY and SVGAGI. V was shortened by 8 bases and J by 2 bases, with 13 bases between the two germline ends. The CDR3 bases are TGTGCCAGCGGACAGCGGGGCACCTACAATGAGCAGTTCTTC. This codes for CASGQRGTYNEQFF.

This clone was observed a few times. V gene TRBV30 combines with J gene TRBJ1-1, with D hard to call. Trimming took 0 bases from V and 4 from J, leaving 15 bases between them. The CDR3 is 15 residues long. Per germline, CDR1 GTSNPN and CDR2 SVGIG (reference sequence). The CDR3 coding sequence is TGTGCCTGGAGTGTTCTGGTGGGAGGAAGCACTGAAGCTTTCTTT. The encoded protein is CAWSVLVGGSTEAFF. Full variable domain (outside the CDR3, taken from reference TRBV30 and TRBJ1-1): SQTIHQWPATLVQPVGSPLSLECTVEGTSNPNLYWYRQAAGRGLQLLFYSVGIGQISSEVPQNLSASRPQDRQFILSSKKLLLSDSGFYLCAWSVLVGGSTEAFFGQGTRLTVV.

The V and J genes are TRBV25-1 and TRBJ2-1, with 10 bases fitting TRBD2. CDR3 length: 16 amino acids. The germline V gene encodes CDR1 MGHDK and CDR2 SYGVNS. With V trimmed by 2 bases and J by 6 bases, 7 bases remained unmatched. The CDR3 nucleotides are TGTGCCAGCAGTGAAGAACGTCTAGCGGGAGTCAATGAGCAGTTCTTC. Translated, it gives CASSEERLAGVNEQFF.

This clone appeared a few times. This chain uses TRBV28 with TRBJ2-7, with a weak D call TRBD1 (6 bases). The germline V gene has CDR1 MDHEN and CDR2 SYDVKM. V was clipped by 3 bases and J by 5 bases, with 14 bases between them. The CDR3 sequence is 14 residues long. The CDR3: CASSFGGRFNEQYF. The CDR3 DNA reads as TGTGCCAGCAGTTTTGGGGGCAGGTTCAACGAGCAGTACTTC.

J is TRBJ2-7 and V is TRBV27; D is unresolved. CDR1 is MNHEY, CDR2 SMNVEV, per germline (reference sequence). This CDR3 comprises 15 residues. Trimming removed 5 bases at V and 1 base at J, with 15 bases between. Written as DNA, the CDR3 is TGTGCCAGCAGTCCCACGACGGCGGCTTCCTACGAGCAGTACTTC. This encodes CASSPTTAASYEQYF.

This clone was seen only a few times. The chain couples TRBV6-6 to TRBJ2-7; D may be TRBD2 (5 bases). Trimming stripped 4 bases from V and 3 bases from J, with 10 bases between. CDR3 length equals 13 residues. Germline V gene lookup returns CDR1 MNHNY and CDR2 SVGAGI (reference sequence). Here the CDR3 DNA reads TGTGCCAGCAGTTTCGGGGTTTTCTACGAGCAGTACTTC. Its translation is CASSFGVFYEQYF.

This clone showed up just a few times. V is TRBV11-2 and J is TRBJ2-1; TRBD2 matches 10 bases. V lost 4 bases and J lost 8; bases outside the gene matches: 2. CDR3 size: 13 residues. The germline V gene encodes CDR1 SGHAT and CDR2 FQNNGV. The CDR3 sequence: CASSSGTSDEQFF. The DNA for the CDR3 is TGTGCCAGCAGCTCCGGGACTAGCGATGAGCAGTTCTTC.

This clone was recorded a few times. Here the CDR3 reads CASSLIAGAQDTQYF. DNA of the CDR3: TGTGCCAGCAGTCTAATAGCGGGGGCCCAAGATACGCAGTATTTT. V usage is TRBV27 and J usage is TRBJ2-3; 9 nucleotides match TRBD2. This CDR3 contains 15 residues. Germline CDR1 MNHEY, CDR2 SMNVEV (reference sequence). Germline trimming cut 5 bases from V and 5 bases from J; bases unmatched to any gene: 8.

The V and J genes are TRBV6-1 and TRBJ1-2; 8 bases align to TRBD1. Trimming at V came to 3 bases and at J to 0 bases, leaving 12 bases not matched to a gene. The CDR3 consists of 18 residues. Germline V lookup: CDR1 MNHNS, CDR2 SASEGT. CDR3 sequence: CASSDWARGLKANYGYTF. In DNA form, the CDR3 reads TGTGCCAGCAGTGATTGGGCCAGGGGGCTAAAGGCTAACTATGGCTACACCTTC.

This clone occurred a few times. The CDR3 DNA follows: TGTGCCTGGGGCGGGGACACTGAAGCTTTCTTT. Amino acids: CAWGGDTEAFF. This chain joins TRBV30 and TRBJ1-1; D is uncertain. Trimming left V 5 bases short and J 3 bases short, with 7 bases between. Germline CDR1 GTSNPN, CDR2 SVGIG (reference sequence). The CDR3 contains 11 residues.